This T cell receptor (beta chain) was captured by sequencing in a study of cytomegalovirus exposure and HLA in healthy donors. Use of 60 Vbeta and 13 Jbeta primers characterized the PCR. Clones were sequenced by immunoSEQ multiplex PCR, and TCRdb holds only the in-frame ones, with some missing. The sample gives 200,000 to 250,000 clones, approximately 80% of which show up once; about 0.6% is in the top ten. CDR1 and CDR2 from the germline V gene are SEHNR and FQNEAQ (reference sequence). There are 13 residues in the CDR3. Germline trimming cut 5 bases from V and 4 bases from J; bases unmatched to any gene: 4.

J is TRBJ1-2 and V is TRBV7-9; 7 bases align to TRBD1. The material sequenced was PBMCs. The TCR sequence derives from a woman aged 40 to 49 in good health and CMV-seronegative. CDR3 coding DNA: TGTGCCAGCAGCCAGGGGGATATCTATGGCTACACCTTC. Its translation: CASSQGDIYGYTF.